This T cell receptor (beta chain) was profiled in a study of blood T cell repertoires in COVID-19. Study-level information: Acute-phase and convalescent COVID-19 samples originated in the United States, Italy and Spain. T cells, B-cell-depleted T cells, or PBMCs supplied cDNA or gDNA.

Authors' methods: Quantification of nucleated cells was approximated via reference gene primer amplification. Clones were sequenced by immunoSEQ multiplex PCR, and TCRdb holds only the in-frame ones, with some missing. The V and J calls and clone size come from that table; D and trimming were worked out from the DNA. The sample holds about 220,000 clones, roughly four fifths seen once. Everyone who took part was roughly 18 to 90 years old, and they came from about two dozen US areas. The J segment lost 7 bases and the V segment lost 4 bases, leaving 7 bases of the junction unmatched. The germline V gene encodes CDR1 LNHDA and CDR2 SQIVND (reference sequence). CDR3 length: 15 amino acids.

The sequence was obtained from a woman in her forties with acute COVID-19. Sequencing was performed on PBMCs or T cells enriched from blood (not recorded which). The chain recombines TRBV19 with TRBJ1-5; 10 bases map to TRBD1. Here the CDR3 DNA reads TGTGCCAGTAGTAGGGACAGGGGCGGTGGACAGCCCCAGCATTTT. Protein: CASSRDRGGGQPQHF.